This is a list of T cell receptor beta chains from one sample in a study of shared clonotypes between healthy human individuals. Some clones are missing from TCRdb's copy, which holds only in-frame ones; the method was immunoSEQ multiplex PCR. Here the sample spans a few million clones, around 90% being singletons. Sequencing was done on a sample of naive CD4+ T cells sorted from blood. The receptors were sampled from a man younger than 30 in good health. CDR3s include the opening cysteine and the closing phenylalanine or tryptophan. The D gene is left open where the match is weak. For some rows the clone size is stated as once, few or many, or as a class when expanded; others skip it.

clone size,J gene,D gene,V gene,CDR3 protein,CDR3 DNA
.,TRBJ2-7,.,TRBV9,CASSVPGPYEQYF,TGTGCCAGCAGCGTCCCGGGGCCTTACGAGCAGTACTTC
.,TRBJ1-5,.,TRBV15,CATSSKSIILSNQPQHF,TGTGCCACCAGCAGTAAGTCGATAATACTTAGCAATCAGCCCCAGCATTTT
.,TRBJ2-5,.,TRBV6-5,CASSRGQETQYF,TGTGCCAGCAGTAGGGGCCAAGAGACCCAGTACTTC
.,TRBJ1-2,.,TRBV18,CASSFEEFSYGYTF,TGTGCCAGCTCTTTCGAAGAGTTTAGCTATGGCTACACCTTC
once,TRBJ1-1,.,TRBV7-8,CASSLGGLFSNTEAFF,TGTGCCAGCAGCTTAGGGGGCCTCTTCTCGAACACTGAAGCTTTCTTT
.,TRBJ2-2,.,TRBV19,CASTWRPNTGELFF,TGTGCCAGTACCTGGCGGCCGAACACCGGGGAGCTGTTTTTT
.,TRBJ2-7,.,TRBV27,CASSLAGTYEQYF,TGTGCCAGCAGTTTAGCGGGAACCTACGAGCAGTACTTC
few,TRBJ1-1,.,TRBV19,CASTPPWHPFEAFF,TGTGCCAGTACTCCTCCCTGGCATCCTTTTGAAGCTTTCTTT
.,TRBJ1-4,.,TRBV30,CAWSVRGHPNEKLFF,TGTGCCTGGAGTGTACGGGGACATCCGAATGAAAAACTGTTTTTT
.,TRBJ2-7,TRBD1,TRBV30,CAWTPDRGYYEQYF,TGTGCCTGGACCCCGGACAGGGGTTACTACGAGCAGTACTTC
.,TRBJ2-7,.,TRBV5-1,CASSPGHGSSEQYF,TGCGCCAGCAGCCCGGGACACGGGAGCTCCGAGCAGTACTTC
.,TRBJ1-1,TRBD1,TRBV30,CAWSGQGANTEAFF,TGTGCCTGGAGTGGACAGGGGGCGAACACTGAAGCTTTCTTT
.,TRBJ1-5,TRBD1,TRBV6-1,CASSEPQTGRQPQHF,TGTGCCAGCAGTGAGCCCCAGACAGGGAGACAGCCCCAGCATTTT
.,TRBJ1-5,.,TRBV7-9,CASSSSVGAQHF,TGTGCCAGCAGCTCCTCAGTCGGGGCCCAGCATTTT
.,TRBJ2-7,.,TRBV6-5,CASSYGGGEQYF,TGTGCCAGCAGTTACGGGGGCGGCGAGCAGTACTTC
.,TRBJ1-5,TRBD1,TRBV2,CASSDQGGSNQPQHF,TGTGCCAGCAGTGACCAGGGGGGGAGCAATCAGCCCCAGCATTTT
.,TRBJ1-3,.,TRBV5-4,CASSYGGVSGNTIYF,TGTGCCAGCAGCTATGGAGGGGTATCTGGAAACACCATATATTTT
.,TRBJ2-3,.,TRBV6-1,CASSENWNGAYTQYF,TGTGCCAGCAGTGAGAATTGGAACGGGGCGTATACGCAGTATTTT
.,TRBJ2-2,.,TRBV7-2,CASSLSRLTGELFF,TGTGCCAGCAGCTTATCTAGACTCACCGGGGAGCTGTTTTTT
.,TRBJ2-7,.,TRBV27,CASSLSLKPGAVQYF,TGTGCCAGCAGTTTATCCCTTAAGCCAGGAGCTGTGCAGTACTTC
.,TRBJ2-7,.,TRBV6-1,CASSDMQAGYEQYF,TGTGCCAGCAGTGATATGCAGGCGGGGTACGAGCAGTACTTC
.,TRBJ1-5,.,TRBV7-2,CASSLARLNSNQPQHF,TGTGCCAGCAGCTTAGCAAGGCTGAATAGCAATCAGCCCCAGCATTTT
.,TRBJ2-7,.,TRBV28,CASSSFWGGGYEQYF,TGTGCCAGCAGTTCCTTCTGGGGGGGCGGGTACGAGCAGTACTTC
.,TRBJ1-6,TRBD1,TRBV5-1,CASSERGQGYNSPLHF,TGCGCCAGCAGCGAGAGGGGACAGGGCTATAATTCACCCCTCCACTTT
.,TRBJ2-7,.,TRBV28,CASSSLGYEQYF,TGTGCCAGCAGTTCACTGGGCTACGAGCAGTACTTC
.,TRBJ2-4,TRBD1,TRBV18,CASSSGQGDKNIQYF,TGTGCCAGCTCCTCCGGACAGGGTGACAAAAACATTCAGTACTTC
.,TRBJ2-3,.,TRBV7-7,CASSLEGSDTQYF,TGTGCTAGCAGCTTAGAAGGGTCAGATACGCAGTATTTT
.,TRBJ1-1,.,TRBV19,CASSGTRNTEAFF,TGTGCCAGTAGTGGTACAAGGAACACTGAAGCTTTCTTT
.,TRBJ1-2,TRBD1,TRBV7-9,CASSSDRGAYYGYTF,TGTGCCAGCAGCTCCGACAGGGGGGCCTACTATGGCTACACCTTC
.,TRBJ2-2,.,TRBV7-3,CASSVDDNTGELFF,TGTGCCAGCAGCGTGGACGACAACACCGGGGAGCTGTTTTTT
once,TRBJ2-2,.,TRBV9,CASSRVGELFF,TGTGCCAGCAGTCGCGTCGGGGAGCTGTTTTTT
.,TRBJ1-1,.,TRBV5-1,CASSLTPDAAEAFF,TGCGCCAGCAGCTTGACCCCAGACGCCGCTGAAGCTTTCTTT
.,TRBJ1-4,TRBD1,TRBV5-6,CASSTDRGNEKLFF,TGTGCCAGCAGCACCGACAGGGGTAATGAAAAACTGTTTTTT
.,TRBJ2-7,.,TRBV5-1,CASTLGSGYEQYF,TGCGCCAGCACCCTCGGTAGCGGCTACGAGCAGTACTTC
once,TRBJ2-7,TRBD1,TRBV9,CASSAETGASNRQYF,TGTGCCAGCAGCGCGGAGACAGGGGCAAGTAATAGGCAGTACTTC
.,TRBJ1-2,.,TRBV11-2,CASSLDRRVPNYGYTF,TGTGCCAGCAGCTTAGATCGGAGGGTCCCTAACTATGGCTACACCTTC
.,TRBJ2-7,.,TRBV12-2,CASRLTLRGCSYEQYF,TGTGCAAGTCGCTTAACATTGCGCGGCTGTTCCTACGAGCAGTACTTC
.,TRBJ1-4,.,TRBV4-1,CASSPGLIEEKLFF,TGCGCCAGCAGCCCCGGACTTATTGAAGAAAAACTGTTTTTT
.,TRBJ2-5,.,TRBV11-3,CASSLNGVETQYF,TGTGCCAGCAGCTTAAATGGGGTAGAGACCCAGTACTTC
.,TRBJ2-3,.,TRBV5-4,CAYQGQGLGSPDTQYF,TGTGCCTATCAGGGACAGGGACTAGGTTCCCCAGATACGCAGTATTTT
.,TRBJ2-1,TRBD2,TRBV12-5,CASGFKPGGLAGISSYNEQFF,TGTGCTAGTGGTTTTAAGCCGGGAGGGCTAGCGGGCATTAGCTCCTACAATGAGCAGTTCTTC
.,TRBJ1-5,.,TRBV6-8,CARADSDQLDQPQHF,TGTGCCAGAGCCGACAGCGACCAGCTTGATCAGCCCCAGCATTTT
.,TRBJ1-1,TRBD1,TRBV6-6,CAGQEGARTEAFF,TGTGCCGGCCAGGAGGGGGCACGTACTGAAGCTTTCTTT
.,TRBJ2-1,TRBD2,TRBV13,CASSLGGRLYNEQFF,TGTGCCAGCAGCTTAGGCGGGAGGTTGTACAATGAGCAGTTCTTC
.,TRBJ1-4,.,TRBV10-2,CASSDGGHTNEKLFF,TGCGCCAGCAGTGACGGGGGTCACACTAATGAAAAACTGTTTTTT
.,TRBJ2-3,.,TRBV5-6,CASSLSSTDTQYF,TGTGCCAGCAGCTTATCGTCCACAGATACGCAGTATTTT
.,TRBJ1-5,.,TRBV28,CASSPQGHSNQPQHF,TGTGCCAGCAGTCCACAGGGACACAGCAATCAGCCCCAGCATTTT
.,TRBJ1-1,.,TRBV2,CASSDYTEAFF,TGTGCCAGCAGTGATTATACTGAAGCTTTCTTT
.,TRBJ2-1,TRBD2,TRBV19,CASSRGTSGSDEQFF,TGTGCCAGTAGTAGAGGGACTAGCGGGAGTGATGAGCAGTTCTTC
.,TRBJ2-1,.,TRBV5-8,CASSYLIREIEQFF,TGTGCCAGCAGTTACCTTATAAGGGAAATTGAGCAGTTCTTC
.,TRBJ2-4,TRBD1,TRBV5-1,CASTVDRGNIQYF,TGCGCCAGCACCGTAGACAGGGGCAACATTCAGTACTTC
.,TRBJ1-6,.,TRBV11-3,CASSLGGRVTNSPLHF,TGTGCCAGCAGCTTAGGGGGCAGGGTGACTAATTCACCCCTCCACTTT
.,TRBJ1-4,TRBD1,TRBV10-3,CAISGQGAPSEKLFF,TGTGCCATCAGTGGACAGGGGGCGCCTTCTGAAAAACTGTTTTTT
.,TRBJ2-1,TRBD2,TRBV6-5,CASSYSRGDGVDEQFF,TGTGCCAGCAGTTACTCGCGGGGGGACGGTGTAGATGAGCAGTTCTTC
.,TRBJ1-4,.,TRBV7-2,CASSLQPSGEKLFF,TGTGCCAGCAGCTTACAACCCTCGGGTGAAAAACTGTTTTTT
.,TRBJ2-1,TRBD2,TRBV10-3,CAISDGGGAYNEQFF,TGTGCCATCAGTGATGGCGGGGGGGCCTACAATGAGCAGTTCTTC
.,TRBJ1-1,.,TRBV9,CASSARAFSSDTEAFF,TGTGCCAGCAGCGCCCGGGCGTTTTCGTCCGACACTGAAGCTTTCTTT